This passage covers 24 T cell receptor beta chains from one sample sequenced in a study of blood T cell repertoires in COVID-19. The assay was immunoSEQ multiplex PCR, and TCRdb's table has in-frame clones only and misses some. Counted here are around 230,000 clones, around 88% occurring once; the ten biggest clones make up roughly 8%. The material sequenced was peripheral blood. These receptors came from a woman between 50 and 59 years old with acute or convalescent COVID-19.

This chain connects TRBV6-6 to TRBJ1-2; D is possibly TRBD1 (6 bases). The CDR3 length is 14 residues. Germline CDR1 reads MNHNY; CDR2 reads SVGAGI (reference sequence). The V end was cut by 8 bases, the J end by 6 bases, with 19 bases between. The chain's CDR3 is CASGLTGRVDGYTF. CDR3 sequence (DNA): TGTGCCAGCGGACTCACAGGGAGAGTCGATGGCTACACCTTC.

V and J are TRBV28 and TRBJ2-7; tentative D call: TRBD1 (6 bases). With 5 bases removed from V and 7 bases from J, the gap between germline ends came to 12 bases. The CDR3 has 12 residues. Per germline, CDR1 MDHEN and CDR2 SYDVKM. The chain's CDR3 is CASSKRGLEQYF. Written as DNA, the CDR3 is TGTGCCAGCAGTAAGAGGGGGTTGGAGCAGTACTTC. Combining the CDR3 with reference TRBV28 and TRBJ2-7 gives the whole variable domain DVKVTQSSRYLVKRTGEKVFLECVQDMDHENMFWYRQDPGLGLRLIYFSYDVKMKEKGDIPEGYSVSREKKERFSLILESASTNQTSMYLCASSKRGLEQYFGPGTRLTVT.

The V call is TRBV13, the J call TRBJ1-3; 7 nucleotides align to TRBD1. Germline assignment: CDR1 PRHDT and CDR2 FYEKMQ (reference sequence). The CDR3 covers 14 residues. V dropped 4 bases and J dropped 1; count of bases not matched to a gene: 1. The CDR3 loop is CASSSTGSGNTIYF. As DNA, the CDR3 is TGTGCCAGCAGCTCGACAGGGTCTGGAAACACCATATATTTT.

V gene TRBV5-1 combines with J gene TRBJ2-2; 10 bases line up with TRBD1. The V segment lost 4 bases and the J segment 2 bases; nucleotides outside the gene matches: 2. Germline assignment: CDR1 SGHRS and CDR2 YFSETQ. There are 15 residues in the CDR3. The CDR3 DNA reads TGCGCCAGCAGCACGACAGGGGGCAACACCGGGGAGCTGTTTTTT. Protein sequence: CASSTTGGNTGELFF.

The CDR3 DNA sequence: TGTGCCAGCAGTTGGGGCGGGAGCTACGATGAGCAGTACTTC. This gives the protein CASSWGGSYDEQYF. The chain links TRBV28 to TRBJ2-7, with TRBD2 matching 7 bases. This CDR3 region has 14 residues. CDR1 and CDR2 (germline): MDHEN, SYDVKM. V was clipped by 4 bases and J by 7 bases; unmatched bases: 10.

The J gene is TRBJ2-7, the V gene TRBV7-3; weak D call: TRBD2 (5 bases). Trimming shortened V by 2 bases and J by 5 bases, and 22 bases separated the two germline ends. Germline assignment: CDR1 SGHTA and CDR2 FQGTGA. The CDR3 is made up of 17 amino acids. In DNA form, the CDR3 reads TGTGCCAGCAGCTTATTTTCTTTAGGGAGTCTGCCGAACGAGCAGTACTTC. It translates to CASSLFSLGSLPNEQYF.

The V gene is TRBV6-5, the J gene TRBJ2-5; D gene unclear. CDR3 length: 13 amino acids. Germline loops: CDR1 MNHEY, CDR2 SVGAGI. Between the trimmed V and J ends, which lost 0 bases and 4 bases, there was a span of 6 bases. The CDR3 here is CASSYSAVETQYF. The CDR3 DNA follows: TGTGCCAGCAGTTACTCCGCGGTAGAGACCCAGTACTTC.

The rearrangement links TRBV12-3 or TRBV12-4 to TRBJ1-3, with D hard to call. Trimming removed 10 bases from V and 4 bases from J, with 8 bases in between. CDR3 size: 11 residues. CDR3 in DNA: TGTGCCATCCCTTTAGGAAACACCATATATTTT. Translation: CAIPLGNTIYF.

The chain couples TRBV5-6 to TRBJ2-2, with TRBD1 matching 11 bases. After removal of 1 base from V and 3 bases from J, the junction contained 5 bases not matched to a gene. The germline V gene encodes CDR1 SGHDT and CDR2 YYEEEE. This CDR3 has 17 amino acids. The CDR3 nucleotides read TGTGCCAGCAGCTTGCTCGCGGGACAGGGGGACACCGGGGAGCTGTTTTTT. Translation: CASSLLAGQGDTGELFF.

The chain combines TRBV28 with TRBJ2-7, with D tentatively TRBD2 (5 bases). Trimming stripped 2 bases from V and 7 bases from J, with 18 bases between. The CDR3 is made up of 15 amino acids. CDR1 and CDR2 from the germline V gene are MDHEN and SYDVKM. Written as DNA, the CDR3 is TGTGCCAGCAGTTTAACGGGGAACGGCCGCCAGGAGCAGTACTTC. Encoded protein: CASSLTGNGRQEQYF.

Only one count was recorded for this clone. In nucleotides, the CDR3 is TGTGCCAGCAGCTCTTACGGACAGCGGAGCTCCTACGAGCAGTACTTC. This sequence encodes CASSSYGQRSSYEQYF. The chain links TRBV13 to TRBJ2-7; the D gene is possibly TRBD1 (6 bases). The CDR3 has 16 residues. The germline CDR1 and CDR2 sequences are PRHDT and FYEKMQ (reference sequence). The germline V and J ends were trimmed by 4 bases and 0 bases, with 16 bases remaining between them.

The chain has TRBV5-1 and TRBJ2-7, with D perhaps TRBD1 (5 bases). Per germline, CDR1 SGHRS and CDR2 YFSETQ. CDR3 length: 15 residues. Trimming removed 0 bases from V and 3 bases from J, with 13 bases in between. The CDR3, as DNA: TGCGCCAGCAGCTTGGTGGCAGGGCCAAACTACGAGCAGTACTTC. Protein: CASSLVAGPNYEQYF.

CDR3 residues: CASSYSMTGTMNTEAFF. The DNA of the CDR3 is TGTGCCAGCAGTTACTCGATGACAGGGACCATGAACACTGAAGCTTTCTTT. V usage is TRBV6-2 or TRBV6-3 and J usage is TRBJ1-1, with 7 bases aligning to TRBD1. Germline loops: CDR1 MNHEY, CDR2 SVGEGT. The CDR3 is made up of 17 amino acids. Germline trimming cut 0 bases from V and 0 bases from J; bases unmatched to any gene: 7.

The chain uses TRBV3-1 (or the pseudogene TRBV3-2) and TRBJ1-5; 9 bases match TRBD1. V shed 2 bases and J 5 bases; nucleotides not matched to a gene: 1. CDR1 and CDR2 from the germline V gene are LGHDT and YNNKEL (reference sequence). This CDR3 spans 14 amino acids. For the CDR3, the DNA is TGTGCCAGCAGCCAAAGGACAGGGGATCAGCCCCAGCATTTT. Translation: CASSQRTGDQPQHF.

This clone was counted only a few times. J is TRBJ2-7 and V is TRBV28; 8 nucleotides line up with TRBD1. Germline trimming cut 2 bases from V and 2 bases from J; bases unmatched to any gene: 8. CDR1 and CDR2 (germline): MDHEN, SYDVKM. The CDR3 is made up of 16 amino acids. CDR3 amino acids: CASSLIDRGSTYEQYF. CDR3 DNA: TGTGCCAGCAGTTTAATTGACAGGGGATCCACCTACGAGCAGTACTTC. The full variable domain, its missing parts supplied by reference TRBV28 and TRBJ2-7, is DVKVTQSSRYLVKRTGEKVFLECVQDMDHENMFWYRQDPGLGLRLIYFSYDVKMKEKGDIPEGYSVSREKKERFSLILESASTNQTSMYLCASSLIDRGSTYEQYFGPGTRLTVT.

The rearrangement uses TRBV5-1 and TRBJ1-2; 7 nucleotides align to TRBD1. The germline CDR1 and CDR2 sequences are SGHRS and YFSETQ. The V segment lost 0 bases and the J segment 5 bases; nucleotides outside the gene matches: 7. There are 15 residues in the CDR3. DNA of the CDR3: TGCGCCAGCAGCTTGGACGGGACAGCTTCTTATGGCTACACCTTC. Amino acids: CASSLDGTASYGYTF.

V gene TRBV10-3 combines with J gene TRBJ2-4, with 12 bases identical to TRBD2. The germline V gene encodes CDR1 ENHRY and CDR2 SYGVKD. CDR3 size: 21 residues. Trimming at V came to 1 base and at J to 3 bases, leaving 16 bases not matched to a gene. The CDR3 protein is CAISEFYPGTSGPRDKNIQYF. For the CDR3, the DNA is TGTGCCATCAGTGAGTTTTACCCCGGGACTAGCGGGCCAAGGGACAAAAACATTCAGTACTTC.

This clone has just a few counts. This sequence joins TRBV11-3 and TRBJ1-1; a weak D match, TRBD1 (5 bases). Per germline, CDR1 SGHNT and CDR2 YENEEA. The CDR3 has 14 amino acids. Trimming pared 1 base from V and 5 bases from J, leaving 11 bases between. The CDR3 loop reads CASSLGGRWTEAFF. CDR3 nucleotides: TGTGCCAGCAGCTTAGGGGGCAGATGGACTGAAGCTTTCTTT.

This chain connects TRBV5-1 to TRBJ1-1; no definite D call. The V end was cut by 5 bases, the J end by 2 bases, with 7 bases between. The CDR3 length is 12 residues. The germline V gene has CDR1 SGHRS and CDR2 YFSETQ. The CDR3 spells CASSGSNTEAFF. CDR3 nucleotides: TGCGCCAGCAGTGGCAGTAACACTGAAGCTTTCTTT.

The chain has TRBV2 and TRBJ2-1; 10 positions agree with TRBD1. V shed 5 bases, J shed 9 bases, and the junction held 7 bases outside the gene matches. CDR1 is SNHLY, CDR2 FYNNEI, per germline. The CDR3 runs 14 residues. CDR3 nucleotides: TGTGCCAGCAGTCTTGACAGGGGGCTTTTTGAGCAGTTCTTC. Amino acids: CASSLDRGLFEQFF.

In this sample, this clone turned up a few times. V and J are TRBV5-5 and TRBJ2-1; 10 positions match TRBD2. The CDR3 is 17 amino acids. Germline V gives CDR1 SGHKS, CDR2 YYEKEE (reference sequence). J was trimmed by 5 bases and V by 3 bases; bases with no gene match: 11. The CDR3 protein is CASSSPKTSGTHNEQFF. The CDR3 coding sequence is TGTGCCAGCAGCTCGCCTAAAACTAGCGGGACCCACAATGAGCAGTTCTTC.

The rearrangement joins TRBV5-4 to TRBJ2-1; TRBD1 aligns across 7 bases. CDR1 is SGHNT and CDR2 is YYREEE in the germline V gene (reference sequence). With V trimmed by 0 bases and J by 7 bases, 7 bases remained unmatched. The CDR3 has 15 amino acids. CDR3 sequence reads: CASSLGTGRINEQFF. The CDR3 coding sequence is TGTGCCAGCAGCTTGGGGACAGGTAGGATTAATGAGCAGTTCTTC.

The chain carries TRBV10-3 and TRBJ2-3; TRBD2 agrees at 7 bases. V gave up 10 bases and J gave up 6 bases; unmatched junction bases: 13. There are 14 residues in the CDR3. CDR1 and CDR2 from the germline V gene are ENHRY and SYGVKD. This chain's CDR3 is CATGEGREPDTQYF. In DNA form, the CDR3 reads TGTGCCACCGGGGAGGGGCGGGAGCCGGATACGCAGTATTTT.

The chain recombines TRBV6-1 with TRBJ1-5, with 8 bases that match TRBD1. CDR3 size: 13 residues. V shed 3 bases, J shed 7 bases, and the junction held 2 bases outside the gene matches. Germline V gene sequence: CDR1 MNHNS, CDR2 SASEGT. The CDR3 sequence: CASSETGVQPQHF. In DNA, the CDR3 is TGTGCCAGCAGTGAGACAGGGGTCCAGCCCCAGCATTTT.